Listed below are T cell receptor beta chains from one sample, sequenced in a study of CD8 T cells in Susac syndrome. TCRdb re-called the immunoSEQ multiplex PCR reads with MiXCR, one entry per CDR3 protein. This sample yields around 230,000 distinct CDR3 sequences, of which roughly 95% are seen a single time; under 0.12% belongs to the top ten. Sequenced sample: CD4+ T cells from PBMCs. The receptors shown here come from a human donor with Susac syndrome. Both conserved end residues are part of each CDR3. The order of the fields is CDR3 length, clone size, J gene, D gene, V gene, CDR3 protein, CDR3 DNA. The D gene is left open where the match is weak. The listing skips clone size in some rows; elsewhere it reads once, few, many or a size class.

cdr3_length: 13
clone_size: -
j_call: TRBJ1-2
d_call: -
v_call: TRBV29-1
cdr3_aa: CSVGREGSFGYTF
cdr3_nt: TGCAGCGTTGGTCGGGAGGGGAGTTTTGGCTACACCTTC

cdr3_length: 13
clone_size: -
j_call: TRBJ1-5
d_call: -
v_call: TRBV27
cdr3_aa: CASSGQLNQPQHF
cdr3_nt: TGTGCCAGCTCCGGACAGCTCAATCAGCCCCAGCATTTT

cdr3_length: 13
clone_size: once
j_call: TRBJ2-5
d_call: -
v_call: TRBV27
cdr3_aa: CASSRLVAETQYF
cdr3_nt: TGTGCCAGCAGTCGACTAGTCGCAGAGACCCAGTACTTC

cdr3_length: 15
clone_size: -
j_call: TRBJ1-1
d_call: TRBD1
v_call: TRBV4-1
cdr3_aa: CASSQGQGGYTEAFF
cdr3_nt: TGCGCCAGCAGCCAAGGACAGGGCGGTTACACTGAAGCTTTCTTT

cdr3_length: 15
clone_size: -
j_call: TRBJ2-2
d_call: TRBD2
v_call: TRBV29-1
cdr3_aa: CSVGTSGSNTGELFF
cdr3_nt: TGCAGCGTGGGGACTAGCGGGTCTAACACCGGGGAGCTGTTTTTT

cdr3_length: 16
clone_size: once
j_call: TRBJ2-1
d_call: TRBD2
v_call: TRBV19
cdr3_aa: CASSVLAGGLYNEQFF
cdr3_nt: TGTGCCAGTAGTGTATTAGCGGGAGGGCTATACAATGAGCAGTTCTTC

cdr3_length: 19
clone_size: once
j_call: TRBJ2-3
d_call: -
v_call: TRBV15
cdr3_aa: CATSDPPHLRQRNTDTQYF
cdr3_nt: TGTGCCACCAGCGATCCGCCCCATCTTAGGCAGCGGAACACAGATACGCAGTATTTT

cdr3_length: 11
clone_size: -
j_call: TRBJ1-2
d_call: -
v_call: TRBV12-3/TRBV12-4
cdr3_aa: CASSLLSGYTF
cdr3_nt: TGTGCCAGCAGTCTTCTATCTGGCTACACCTTC

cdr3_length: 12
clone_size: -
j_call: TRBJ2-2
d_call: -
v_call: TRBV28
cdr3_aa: CASRSNTGELFF
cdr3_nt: TGTGCCAGCAGGTCGAACACCGGGGAGCTGTTTTTT

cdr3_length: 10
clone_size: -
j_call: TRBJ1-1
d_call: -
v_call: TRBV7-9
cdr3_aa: CASEGRSVLF
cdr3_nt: TGTGCCAGCGAGGGGCGATCAGTGCTCTTT

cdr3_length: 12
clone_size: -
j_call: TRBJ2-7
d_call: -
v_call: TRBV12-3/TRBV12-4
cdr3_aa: CASRTGNNEQYF
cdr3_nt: TGTGCCAGCAGGACCGGGAACAACGAGCAGTACTTC

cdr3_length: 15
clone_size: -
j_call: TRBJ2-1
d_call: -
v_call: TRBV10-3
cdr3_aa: CAISAGVSYYNEQFF
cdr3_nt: TGTGCCATCAGCGCAGGGGTCTCCTACTACAATGAGCAGTTCTTC

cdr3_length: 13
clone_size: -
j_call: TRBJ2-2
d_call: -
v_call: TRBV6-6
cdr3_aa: CASSYGSTGELFF
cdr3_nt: TGTGCCAGCAGTTACGGAAGCACCGGGGAGCTGTTTTTT

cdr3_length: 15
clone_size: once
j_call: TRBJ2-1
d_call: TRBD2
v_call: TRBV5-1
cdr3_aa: CASTLTGTTDNEQFF
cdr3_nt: TGCGCCAGCACCTTAACCGGGACTACGGACAATGAGCAGTTCTTC

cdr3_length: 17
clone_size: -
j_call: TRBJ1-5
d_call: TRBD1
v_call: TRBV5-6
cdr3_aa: CASTLRPSGQSNQPQHF
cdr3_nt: TGTGCCAGCACCCTTCGACCGTCGGGACAGAGCAATCAGCCCCAGCATTTT

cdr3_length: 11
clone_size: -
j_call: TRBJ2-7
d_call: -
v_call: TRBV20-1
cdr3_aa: CSATTRDEQYF
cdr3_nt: TGCAGTGCTACGACTAGAGACGAGCAGTACTTC

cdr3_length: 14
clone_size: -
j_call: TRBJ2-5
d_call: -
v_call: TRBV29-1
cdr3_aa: CSVPTDRGGETQYF
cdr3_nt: TGCAGCGTGCCGACGGACAGAGGGGGTGAGACCCAGTACTTC

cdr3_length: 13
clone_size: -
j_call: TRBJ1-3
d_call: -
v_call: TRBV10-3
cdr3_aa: CAIAGAAGNTIYF
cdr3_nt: TGTGCCATTGCGGGGGCAGCTGGAAACACCATATATTTT

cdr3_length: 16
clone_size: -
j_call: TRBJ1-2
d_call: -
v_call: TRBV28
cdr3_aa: CASGIDFERRGYGYTF
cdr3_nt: TGTGCCAGCGGGATCGATTTCGAGCGGAGGGGCTATGGCTACACCTTC

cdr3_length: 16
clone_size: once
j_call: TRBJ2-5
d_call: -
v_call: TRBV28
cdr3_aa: CASSLGDIRYQETQYF
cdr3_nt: TGTGCCAGCAGTTTGGGGGACATCCGGTACCAAGAGACCCAGTACTTC

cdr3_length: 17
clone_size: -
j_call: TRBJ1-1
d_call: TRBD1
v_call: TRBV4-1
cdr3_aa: CASSHTRQGAVNTEAFF
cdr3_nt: TGCGCCAGCAGCCATACTCGACAGGGGGCGGTGAACACTGAAGCTTTCTTT

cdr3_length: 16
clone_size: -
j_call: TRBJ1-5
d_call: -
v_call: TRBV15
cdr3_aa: CATRRGGGDSNQPQHF
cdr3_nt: TGTGCCACCAGGAGGGGGGGCGGGGATAGCAATCAGCCCCAGCATTTT

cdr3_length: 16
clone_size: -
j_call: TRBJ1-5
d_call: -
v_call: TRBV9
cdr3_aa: CASSVGGAREGQPQHF
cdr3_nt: TGTGCCAGCAGCGTAGGTGGGGCCCGTGAAGGTCAGCCCCAGCATTTT

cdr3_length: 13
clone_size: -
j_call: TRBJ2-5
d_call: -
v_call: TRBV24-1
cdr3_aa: CATSGGAGGTQYF
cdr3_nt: TGTGCCACCAGTGGAGGGGCTGGAGGGACCCAGTACTTC

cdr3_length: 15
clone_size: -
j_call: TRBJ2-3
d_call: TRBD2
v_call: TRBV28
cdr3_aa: CASTLHGGGTDTQYF
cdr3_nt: TGTGCCAGCACTTTACACGGGGGGGGCACAGATACGCAGTATTTT

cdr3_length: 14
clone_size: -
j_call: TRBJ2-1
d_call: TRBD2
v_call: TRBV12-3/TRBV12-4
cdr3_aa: CATSAGGSYNEQFF
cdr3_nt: TGTGCCACCTCAGCGGGAGGATCCTACAATGAGCAGTTCTTC

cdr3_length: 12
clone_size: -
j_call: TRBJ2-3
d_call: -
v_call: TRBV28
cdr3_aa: CASRSPTDTQYF
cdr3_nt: TGTGCCAGCCGTAGCCCCACAGATACGCAGTATTTT

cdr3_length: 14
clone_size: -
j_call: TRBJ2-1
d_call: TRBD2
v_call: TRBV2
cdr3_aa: CASSMTSGSPEQFF
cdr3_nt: TGTGCCAGCAGTATGACTAGCGGGAGCCCTGAGCAGTTCTTC

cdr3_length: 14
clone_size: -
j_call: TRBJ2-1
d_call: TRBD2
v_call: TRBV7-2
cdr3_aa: CASSGLAFSNEQFF
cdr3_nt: TGTGCCAGCAGTGGACTAGCATTTAGCAATGAGCAGTTCTTC

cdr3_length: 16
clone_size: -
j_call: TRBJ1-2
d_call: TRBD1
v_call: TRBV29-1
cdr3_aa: CTSRGIGGGGRYGYTF
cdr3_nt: TGCACCAGCCGAGGAATAGGGGGCGGGGGCCGATATGGCTACACCTTC

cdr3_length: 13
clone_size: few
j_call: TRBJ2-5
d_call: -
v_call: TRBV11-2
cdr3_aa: CASSPGRGETQYF
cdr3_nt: TGTGCCAGCAGCCCCGGCAGGGGAGAGACCCAGTACTTC

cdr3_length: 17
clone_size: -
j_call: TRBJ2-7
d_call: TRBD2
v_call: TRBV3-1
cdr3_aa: CASSGGLAGVVGYEQYF
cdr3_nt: TGTGCCAGCAGTGGGGGACTAGCGGGAGTCGTTGGCTACGAGCAGTACTTC

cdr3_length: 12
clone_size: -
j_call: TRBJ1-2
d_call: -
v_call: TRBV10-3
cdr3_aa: CAISEGTHGYTF
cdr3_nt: TGTGCCATCAGTGAGGGGACCCATGGCTACACCTTC

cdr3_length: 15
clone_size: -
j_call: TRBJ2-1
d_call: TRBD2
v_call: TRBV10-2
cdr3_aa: CASRLGTSLVNEQFF
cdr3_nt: TGCGCCAGCAGGCTAGGGACTAGTCTCGTCAATGAGCAGTTCTTC

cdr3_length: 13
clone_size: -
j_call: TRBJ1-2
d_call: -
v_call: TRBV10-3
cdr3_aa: CAISDTTHDGYTF
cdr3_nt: TGTGCCATCTCGGACACCACCCACGATGGCTACACCTTC

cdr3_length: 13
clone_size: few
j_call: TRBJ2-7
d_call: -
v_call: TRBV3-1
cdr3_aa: CASSQDFRYEQYF
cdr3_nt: TGTGCCAGCAGCCAAGATTTCAGATACGAGCAGTACTTC

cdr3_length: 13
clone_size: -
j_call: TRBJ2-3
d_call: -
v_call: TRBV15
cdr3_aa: CATSRPLIDTQYF
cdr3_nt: TGTGCCACCAGCAGACCCCTTATAGATACGCAGTATTTT

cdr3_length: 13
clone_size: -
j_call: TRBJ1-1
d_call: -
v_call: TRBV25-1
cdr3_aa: CASTMEGNTEAFF
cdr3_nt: TGTGCCAGCACTATGGAGGGGAACACTGAAGCTTTCTTT

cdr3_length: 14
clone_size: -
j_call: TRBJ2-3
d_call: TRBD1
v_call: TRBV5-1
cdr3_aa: CASSTGQDLDTQYF
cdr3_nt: TGCGCCAGCAGCACGGGACAGGACTTGGATACGCAGTATTTT

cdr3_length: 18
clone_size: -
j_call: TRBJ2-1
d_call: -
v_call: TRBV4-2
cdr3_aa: CASSQAGWGRTRIDEQFF
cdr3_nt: TGTGCCAGCAGCCAAGCGGGATGGGGCAGGACACGGATCGATGAGCAGTTCTTC

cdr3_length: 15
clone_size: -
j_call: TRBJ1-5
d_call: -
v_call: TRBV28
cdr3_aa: CASSPFGRPGQPQHF
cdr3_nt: TGTGCCAGCAGCCCCTTTGGCCGCCCGGGACAGCCCCAGCATTTT

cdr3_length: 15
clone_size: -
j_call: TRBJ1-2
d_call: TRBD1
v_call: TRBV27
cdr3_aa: CASSSGQWKNYGYTF
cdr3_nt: TGTGCCAGCAGTTCGGGACAGTGGAAAAACTATGGCTACACCTTC

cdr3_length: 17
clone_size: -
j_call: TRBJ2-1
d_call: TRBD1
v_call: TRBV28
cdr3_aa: CASRPYGTGADHNEQFF
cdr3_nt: TGTGCCAGCAGACCATACGGGACAGGGGCAGATCACAATGAGCAGTTCTTC